Each of the 20 T cell receptor beta chains below was sequenced from the same sample in a study of tissue T cells after allogeneic stem cell transplantation. Time point noted: mouse harvest day 14 after allogeneic transplant. Tail vein injection delivered 10^7 T-cell-depleted bone marrow cells and 10^6 splenic CD5+ T cells. TCRdb keeps only in-frame clones here, not all; method: immunoSEQ multiplex PCR. The table lists roughly 2,500 clones, about 50% of them singletons. Specimen: gut tissue. The receptor source for this set is a female BALB/c mouse given C57BL/6 T cells with graft-versus-host disease after an allogeneic hematopoietic cell transplant.

By share, this clone ranks as large. The gene symbols are mouse symbols. The CDR3 is cut off 1 residue early in the read; its end comes from the germline J gene. The V gene is TRBV14, the J gene TRBJ2-2, with a possible D match to TRBD2 (6 bases). CDR1 is SGHDT and CDR2 is FRDEAV in the germline V gene. V was cut by 5 bases and J by 1 base, with 12 bases left in between. The CDR3 consists of 15 residues. The chain's CDR3 is CASSPGTINTGQLYF. CDR3 DNA, as far as it was read: TGTGCCAGCAGCCCCGGGACTATAAACACCGGGCAGCTCTAC.

This clone is large (0.1 to 1%) within its sample. Gene labels here are mouse ones. Coverage ceases 1 residue before the CDR3 finishes, and the germline J gene fills in the end. The gene calls are TRBV12-2 and TRBJ2-7; perhaps TRBD1 as D (6 bases). In germline, CDR1 is SGHLS, CDR2 HYDKME. The CDR3 has 14 residues. CDR3 bases read: TGTTCTCAGGGCAGGGGCCGGGGACGATATGAACAGTAC. It specifies CSQGRGRGRYEQY. The whole CDR3 sequence is CSQGRGRGRYEQYF.

This clone was counted only a few times. Genes and germline come from the mouse. The sequenced part of the CDR3 DNA is TGTGCAAGCAGCTTGCAGGGAAGGCAAGACACCCAGTAC. Translating gives CASSLQGRQDTQY. The whole CDR3 is CASSLQGRQDTQYF. The chain links TRBV16 to TRBJ2-5; D is perhaps TRBD1 (5 bases). Read sequence stops 1 residue before the CDR3 end, and the germline J gene provides the missing end. V lost 3 bases, J lost 3 bases, and 10 bases lay in between. Germline-derived CDR1 and CDR2 are SGHSA and FRNQAP. The CDR3 length is 14 residues.

Relative to its sample, this clone is large. These gene names are mouse names. The CDR3 end falls 1 residue outside the read, so it is completed with the germline J gene. The chain combines TRBV19 with TRBJ1-4; tentative D call: TRBD1 (5 bases). This CDR3 has 15 amino acids. Trimming cost V 6 bases and J 0 bases, with 12 bases left between them. Germline values: CDR1 FNHDT, CDR2 SITEND (reference sequence). The CDR3 here is CASTRETVSNERLFF. CDR3 DNA, as far as it was read: TGTGCCAGCACCCGAGAGACAGTTTCCAACGAAAGATTATTT.

Concerning this clone itself: Gene names are the mouse ones. The observed sequence ends 1 residue before the CDR3 terminus, with the missing tail filled in from the germline J gene. The rearrangement links TRBV12-1 to TRBJ2-1, with 8 nucleotides matching TRBD2. The trim removed 0 bases at V and 0 bases at J, leaving 3 bases unmatched. Germline V gives CDR1 SGHSN, CDR2 HYEKVE. This CDR3 is 16 amino acids long. The sequenced part of the CDR3 DNA is TGTGCCAGCTCTCTCGACGGACTGGGTAACTATGCTGAGCAGTTC. It yields the protein CASSLDGLGNYAEQF. In full, the CDR3 reads CASSLDGLGNYAEQFF.

Notes on this clone: The genes are named according to mouse. The CDR3 is CASSWNWGYEQYF. The CDR3 DNA, read in part, is TGTGCCAGCAGTTGGAACTGGGGGTATGAACAGTAC. The chain employs TRBV15 and TRBJ2-7; 8 nucleotides align to TRBD2. The read is 1 residue too short to cover the CDR3 end, so that end is filled in from the germline J gene. Germline V lookup: CDR1 SGHND, CDR2 FRSKSL. The CDR3 is 13 amino acids. The ends lost 4 bases at V and 4 bases at J; junction bases unmatched: 3.

A word on this clone: Mouse gene names apply. The missing CDR3 end, 1 residue past where the read stops, is filled in from the germline J gene. This sequence joins TRBV29 and TRBJ1-4; D ambiguous. V was trimmed by 4 bases and J by 3 bases, leaving 6 bases between them. CDR1 and CDR2 from the germline V gene are MSHET and SYDVDS. The CDR3 consists of 13 residues. CDR3 loop: CASSYGTNERLFF. CDR3 DNA, as far as it was read: TGTGCTAGCAGTTACGGGACCAACGAAAGATTATTT.

This clone was detected only a few times. Mouse gene names and germline throughout. Coverage ceases 1 residue before the CDR3 finishes, and the germline J gene fills in the end. This chain links TRBV23 with TRBJ2-1. The length of the CDR3 is 15 residues. Germline assignment: CDR1 KGHTA and CDR2 FQNQQP. The part of the CDR3 DNA that was read is TGCTCCAGCAGTCAATCTTGGGGGCACTATGCTGAGCAGTTC. Protein product: CSSSQSWGHYAEQF. The whole CDR3 sequence is CSSSQSWGHYAEQFF.

For this clone: The genes are named according to mouse. The read gets to within 1 residue of the CDR3 end, and the germline J gene fills in the rest. The chain carries TRBV3 and TRBJ1-3; possible D gene TRBD1, 6 bases. Germline values: CDR1 SNHLY, CDR2 FYNGKV (reference sequence). The CDR3 has 15 amino acids. The germline V and J ends were trimmed by 3 bases and 0 bases, with 9 bases remaining between them. The CDR3 is CASSFGQNSGNTLYF. Incomplete CDR3 DNA: TGTGCCAGCAGCTTTGGACAGAATTCTGGAAATACGCTCTAT.

This clone was counted only a few times. Mouse germline and gene names are used. Read coverage stops 1 residue before the CDR3 terminus; the germline J gene supplies the remainder. This chain uses TRBV20 with TRBJ1-1; D is unresolved. The length of the CDR3 is 13 residues. Germline values: CDR1 GFQATS, CDR2 STVNSAI. V shed 0 bases and J shed 0 bases, with 5 bases lying between them. The covered CDR3 bases are TGTGGTGCTAGGGAAGGAGCAAACACAGAAGTCTTC. It is translated as CGAREGANTEVF. In full, the CDR3 is CGAREGANTEVFF. The whole variable domain, filled in from reference TRBV20 and TRBJ1-1, reads GALVYQYPRRTICKSGTSMRMECQAVGFQATSVAWYRQSPQKTFELIALSTVNSAIKYEQNFTQEKFPISHPNLSFSSMTVLNAYLEDRGLYLCGAREGANTEVFFGKGTRLTVV.

A note on this clone: Genes here carry mouse names. The read terminates 1 residue ahead of where the CDR3 ends, so the germline J gene completes it. The chain employs TRBV13-2 and TRBJ1-5, with no clear D. V shed 1 base and J shed 1 base, with 6 bases lying between them. Germline V gene sequence: CDR1 NNHNN, CDR2 SYGAGS (reference sequence). This CDR3 is built from 14 residues. The CDR3 DNA, read in part, is TGTGCCAGCGGTGATCGGCAGAACAACCAGGCTCCGCTT. Residues: CASGDRQNNQAPL. The whole CDR3 protein reads CASGDRQNNQAPLF.

A word on this clone: The germline and genes are mouse ones. The read terminates 1 residue ahead of where the CDR3 ends, so the germline J gene completes it. The chain employs TRBV26 and TRBJ1-4; D may be TRBD1 (5 bases). Per the germline V gene, CDR1 is KGHPV and CDR2 is FQNQEV (reference sequence). Trimming stripped 2 bases from V and 5 bases from J, with 6 bases between. This CDR3 comprises 13 residues. Partial CDR3 DNA: TGTGCCAGCAGTCTGGACAGAAACGAAAGATTATTT. This codes for CASSLDRNERLF. In full, the CDR3 reads CASSLDRNERLFF.

Worth noting for this clone: Here the gene names and germline are mouse. The sequence runs out 1 residue before the end of the CDR3; the remainder is reconstructed from the germline J gene. The V call is TRBV26, the J call TRBJ2-3, with unresolved D. The germline V gene encodes CDR1 KGHPV and CDR2 FQNQEV (reference sequence). The CDR3 sequence is 13 residues long. V dropped 4 bases and J dropped 0 bases, with 5 bases sitting between them. CDR3 sequence: CASSPNSAETLYF. Incomplete CDR3 DNA: TGTGCCAGCAGTCCGAACAGTGCAGAAACGCTGTAT. Full variable domain (missing parts from reference TRBV26 and TRBJ2-3): NSKVIQTPRYLVKGQGQKAKMRCIPEKGHPVVFWYQQNKNNEFKFLINFQNQEVLQQIDMTEKRFSAECPSNSPCSLEIQSSEAGDSALYLCASSPNSAETLYFGSGTRLTVL.

The table lists this clone with a few counts. The genes are named according to mouse. The read halts 1 residue ahead of the CDR3 end, with the missing end drawn from the germline J gene. The rearrangement uses TRBV1 and TRBJ2-7; no clear D gene. The germline V gene has CDR1 NSQYPW and CDR2 LRSPGD (reference sequence). Trimming pared 2 bases from V and 0 bases from J, leaving 8 bases between. This CDR3 is 14 amino acids long. CDR3 DNA, as far as it was read: TGCACCTGCAGTGCAAGGCAAATCTCCTATGAACAGTAC. Its translation: CTCSARQISYEQY. In full, the CDR3 is CTCSARQISYEQYF.

Remarks on this clone: Mouse gene names and germline throughout. The read ends 1 residue early relative to the CDR3; the germline J gene fills the gap. The V and J genes are TRBV19 and TRBJ2-2; unclear D gene. V shed 4 bases and J shed 1 base, with 5 bases lying between them. The germline V gene has CDR1 FNHDT and CDR2 SITEND (reference sequence). The CDR3 sequence is 13 residues long. The part of the CDR3 DNA that was read is TGTGCCAGCAGTCCGGGAAACACCGGGCAGCTCTAC. Its translation is CASSPGNTGQLY. The full-length CDR3 reads as CASSPGNTGQLYF. The whole variable domain, remainder taken from reference TRBV19 and TRBJ2-2, is GGIITQTPKFLIGQEGQKLTLKCQQNFNHDTMYWYRQDSGKGLRLIYYSITENDLQKGDLSEGYDASREKKSSFSLTVTSAQKNEMAVFLCASSPGNTGQLYFGEGSKLTVL.

This clone was seen more than once but under ten times. Mouse gene names and germline throughout. The CDR3 extends 1 residue past the end of the read, so its final part is completed from the germline J gene. The genes are TRBV2 and TRBJ2-3; 11 bases are shared with TRBD2. Trimming at V came to 6 bases and at J to 0 bases, leaving 2 bases not matched to a gene. CDR3 length equals 15 residues. Germline assignment: CDR1 LGHNA and CDR2 YSYQKL. CDR3 sequence reads: CASRTGGGSAETLYF. The DNA read from the CDR3 is TGTGCCAGCAGGACTGGGGGGGGGAGTGCAGAAACGCTGTAT.

This clone was seen a few times. Gene names denote mouse genes. Sequencing ends 1 residue short of the CDR3 end; the germline J gene provides the rest. This chain joins TRBV12-2 and TRBJ2-1; weak D call: TRBD2 (6 bases). Germline CDR1 is SGHLS and CDR2 is HYDKME. The CDR3 is made up of 14 amino acids. V lost 4 bases, J lost 0 bases, and 9 bases lay in between. The CDR3 loop is CASSPGLNYAEQFF. The CDR3 DNA, read in part, is TGTGCCAGCTCCCCGGGACTTAACTATGCTGAGCAGTTC.

Regarding this clone: Mouse gene names and germline throughout. Sequencing ends 1 residue short of the CDR3 end; the germline J gene provides the rest. The chain uses TRBV23 and TRBJ1-1; the tabulated D call, TRBD1, remains unverified against the DNA. This CDR3 contains 14 residues. Per germline, CDR1 KGHTA and CDR2 FQNQQP. CDR3 DNA (partial): TGCTCCAGCAGTCTCGGGACACCAAACACAGAAGTCTTC. Translated: CSSSLGTPNTEVF. The whole CDR3 is CSSSLGTPNTEVFF.

In this sample, this clone turned up once. Mouse gene names apply. The CDR3 extends 1 residue past the end of the read, so its final part is completed from the germline J gene. The chain links TRBV26 to TRBJ1-1, with D unclear. Germline-derived CDR1 and CDR2 are KGHPV and FQNQEV (reference sequence). The V end lost 2 bases, the J end lost 1 base, and 5 bases lay between the germline ends. CDR3 length: 13 amino acids. The sequenced part of the CDR3 DNA is TGTGCCAGCAGTCTGCGGGGAAACACAGAAGTCTTC. It yields the protein CASSLRGNTEVF. From start to end, the CDR3 is CASSLRGNTEVFF.

On this clone itself: The listed genes are named as in mouse. The CDR3 bases that were read are TGTGCCAGCAGTCTGATGGGGTATAATTCGCCCCTCTAC. It specifies CASSLMGYNSPLY. The full CDR3 protein is CASSLMGYNSPLYF. The V gene is TRBV26, the J gene TRBJ1-6; D is uncertain. The read stops 1 residue short of the end of the CDR3; the missing end is completed from the germline J gene. TRBJ1-6 belongs to the ORF category, with a function that is uncertain. V was shortened by 2 bases and J by 4 bases, with 6 bases between the two germline ends. The CDR3 has 14 amino acids. Germline V CDR1 and CDR2: KGHPV, FQNQEV (reference sequence).